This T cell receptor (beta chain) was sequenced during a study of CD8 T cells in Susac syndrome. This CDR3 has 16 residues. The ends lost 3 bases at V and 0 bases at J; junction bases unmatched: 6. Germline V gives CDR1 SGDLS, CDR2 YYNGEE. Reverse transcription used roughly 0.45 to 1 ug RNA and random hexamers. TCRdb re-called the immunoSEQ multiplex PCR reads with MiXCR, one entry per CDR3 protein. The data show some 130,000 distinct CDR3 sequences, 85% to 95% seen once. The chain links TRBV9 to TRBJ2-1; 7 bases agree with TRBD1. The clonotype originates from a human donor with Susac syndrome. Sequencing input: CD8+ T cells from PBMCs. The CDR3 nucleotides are TGTGCCAGCAGCGCTCCGGGACAGAGCTCCTACAATGAGCAGTTCTTC. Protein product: CASSAPGQSSYNEQFF.